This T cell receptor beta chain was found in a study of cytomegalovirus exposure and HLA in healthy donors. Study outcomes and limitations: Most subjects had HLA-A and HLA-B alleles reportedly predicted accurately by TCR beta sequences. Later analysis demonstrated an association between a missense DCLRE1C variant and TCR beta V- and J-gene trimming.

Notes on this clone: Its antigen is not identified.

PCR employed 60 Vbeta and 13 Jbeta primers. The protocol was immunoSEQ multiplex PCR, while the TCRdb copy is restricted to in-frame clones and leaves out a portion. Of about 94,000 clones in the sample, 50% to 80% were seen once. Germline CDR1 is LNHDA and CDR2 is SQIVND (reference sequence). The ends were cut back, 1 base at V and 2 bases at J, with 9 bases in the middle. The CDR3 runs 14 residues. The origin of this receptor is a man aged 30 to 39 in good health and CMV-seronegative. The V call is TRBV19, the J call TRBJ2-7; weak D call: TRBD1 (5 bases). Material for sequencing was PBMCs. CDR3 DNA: TGTGCCAGTAGTATAGGAGCAGGGACCTACGAGCAGTACTTC. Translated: CASSIGAGTYEQYF.